The rows below give T cell receptor beta chains drawn from one sample of a study of blood T cell repertoires in COVID-19. Measured with immunoSEQ multiplex PCR; TCRdb has only the in-frame clones, and not every one. Seen here are a few hundred thousand clones, over 80% observed once, and the top ten hold 6.8%. The specimen was PBMCs or T cells enriched from blood (not recorded which). These receptors were obtained from a woman aged 40-49 years who had recovered from COVID-19. CDR3s include the opening cysteine and the closing phenylalanine or tryptophan. The order of the fields is CDR3 DNA, CDR3 protein, V gene, clone size, J gene, D gene. A D gene is named only where the DNA matches it firmly. Clone size is not always given. Where it is, it says once, few, many or a class for expanded clones.

CDR3 DNA: TGTGCCATCAGTGATTTCCCAGGGGCTCAGCCCCAGCATTTT
CDR3 protein: CAISDFPGAQPQHF
V gene: TRBV10-3
clone size: NA
J gene: TRBJ1-5
D gene: NA

CDR3 DNA: TGCAGCGTTGGGACAGTTAGCAAATTGACCGGGGAGCTGTTTTTT
CDR3 protein: CSVGTVSKLTGELFF
V gene: TRBV29-1
clone size: once
J gene: TRBJ2-2
D gene: NA

CDR3 DNA: TGTGCCTGGAGTGCGACAGGGGTGGCAGCTTTCTTT
CDR3 protein: CAWSATGVAAFF
V gene: TRBV30
clone size: NA
J gene: TRBJ1-1
D gene: TRBD1

CDR3 DNA: TGTGCCAGCATCCGGGAGGGCCGAAACACCGGGGAGCTGTTTTTT
CDR3 protein: CASIREGRNTGELFF
V gene: TRBV2
clone size: few
J gene: TRBJ2-2
D gene: TRBD2

CDR3 DNA: TGCGCCAGCACTAAGGGGGAAAAACTGTTTTTT
CDR3 protein: CASTKGEKLFF
V gene: TRBV5-1
clone size: NA
J gene: TRBJ1-4
D gene: NA

CDR3 DNA: TGCGCCAGCAGCCAAGTACTAGCGGATGGGAATGAGCAGTTCTTC
CDR3 protein: CASSQVLADGNEQFF
V gene: TRBV4-3
clone size: few
J gene: TRBJ2-1
D gene: TRBD2

CDR3 DNA: TGTGCCATCAGTGACGGCGGACTGATGAACACTGAAGCTTTCTTT
CDR3 protein: CAISDGGLMNTEAFF
V gene: TRBV10-3
clone size: NA
J gene: TRBJ1-1
D gene: NA

CDR3 DNA: TGTGCCAGCAGTTTATCATATTTGGACAGTGGCACTGAAGCTTTCTTT
CDR3 protein: CASSLSYLDSGTEAFF
V gene: TRBV27
clone size: NA
J gene: TRBJ1-1
D gene: NA

CDR3 DNA: TGTGCCAGCAGCTTAGCGTATATCCGGGGAGATACGCAGTATTTT
CDR3 protein: CASSLAYIRGDTQYF
V gene: TRBV7-9
clone size: many
J gene: TRBJ2-3
D gene: NA

CDR3 DNA: TGTGCCAGCAGCCGCGGGGGGGCCTATGGCTACACCTTC
CDR3 protein: CASSRGGAYGYTF
V gene: TRBV7-3
clone size: NA
J gene: TRBJ1-2
D gene: NA

CDR3 DNA: TGCGCCAGCAGCTCCTGGGGACAGTTCTCTGGAAACACCATATATTTT
CDR3 protein: CASSSWGQFSGNTIYF
V gene: TRBV5-1
clone size: NA
J gene: TRBJ1-3
D gene: TRBD1

CDR3 DNA: TGTGCCAGCAGCGACCCGACAGGGGACAACATTCAGTACTTC
CDR3 protein: CASSDPTGDNIQYF
V gene: TRBV5-4
clone size: NA
J gene: TRBJ2-4
D gene: TRBD1

CDR3 DNA: TGTGCCAGCTCACCAAGTCTTAACAGGGGAACTGAAGCTTTCTTT
CDR3 protein: CASSPSLNRGTEAFF
V gene: TRBV18
clone size: NA
J gene: TRBJ1-1
D gene: TRBD1

CDR3 DNA: TGTGCCAGCAGCTCGGGACAGGGGAACAATGAGCAGTTCTTC
CDR3 protein: CASSSGQGNNEQFF
V gene: TRBV5-4
clone size: NA
J gene: TRBJ2-1
D gene: TRBD1

CDR3 DNA: TGCGCCAGCAGCTTGAGGGACAGCCTCTCTGGGGCCAACGTCCTGACTTTC
CDR3 protein: CASSLRDSLSGANVLTF
V gene: TRBV5-1
clone size: NA
J gene: TRBJ2-6
D gene: TRBD1

CDR3 DNA: TGTGCCTGGAACGGGGGGTCCTACAATGAGCAGTTCTTC
CDR3 protein: CAWNGGSYNEQFF
V gene: TRBV30
clone size: NA
J gene: TRBJ2-1
D gene: TRBD2